This T cell receptor (beta chain) was sequenced in a study of cytomegalovirus exposure and HLA in healthy donors. Study at large: T cells numbering about 200 million yielded 117 million unique TCR beta sequences in an earlier analysis.

The PCR was carried out with 60 Vbeta primers and 13 Jbeta primers. Profiling relied on immunoSEQ multiplex PCR, and the TCRdb table lists in-frame clones only, not all of them. The repertoire has roughly 130,000 clones, about four fifths of them found once; the top ten carry about 0.75%. The CDR3 is made up of 14 amino acids. Germline V gene data show CDR1 as SGHTA and CDR2 as FQGNSA. V shed 5 bases, J shed 1 base, and the junction held 4 bases outside the gene matches. The chain is built from TRBV7-2 and TRBJ2-5; 7 bases align to TRBD1. The sequence derives from a man between 18 and 35 years old in good health and CMV-seronegative. Specimen: PBMCs. CDR3 coding DNA: TGTGCCAGCAGCCTGGACAGGCGCCAAGAGACCCAGTACTTC. This encodes CASSLDRRQETQYF.